The T cell receptor beta chain under discussion was sequenced for a study of T-cell memory formation after mild COVID-19 (dated by TCRdb to the early 2020s). General notes on the study: TCR sequence clusters from the two donors were largely donor specific. T-cell clones expanding and contracting after mild COVID-19 in a couple of donors were tracked by longitudinal TCRalpha and TCRbeta repertoire sequencing. Two young, previously healthy adult volunteers made up the cohort, one male and one female.

V lost 0 bases and J lost 2 bases; the stretch between them is 17 bases long. The CDR3 runs 17 residues from the cysteine to the phenylalanine. The CDR3 DNA has 51 bases and is translated from base 1. As encoded in the germline V gene, CDR1 is MGHRA while CDR2 is YSYEKL. To note about this clonotype: Its specific antigen is unknown. Per-base quality was not reported, and no clone a single base away is much larger than it.

TCRdb shows the sequencer as Illumina NovaSeq 6000. cDNA libraries for TCRalpha and TCRbeta were prepared by 5'RACE using constant-segment primers, with sample barcodes and unique molecular identifiers added. RNA was extracted from every sample with Trizol reagent. The libraries were amplified in two PCR steps, and the second step added a second sample barcode and Illumina TruSeq adapters. Libraries were sequenced on an Illumina NovaSeq with 2 x 150 bp paired-end reads. The original pipeline was this. With migec v1.2.7, reads were demultiplexed and then collapsed into UMI-guided consensus sequences. Using mixcr v2.1.11, UMI consensuses were aligned to TRA and TRB V and J templates and then assembled into clonotypes. Expanded or contracted clonotypes were those called significant by both edgeR and NoisET, with noise models trained on biological replicates. For edgeR calls, a false discovery rate-adjusted p below 0.01 and a log2 fold-change threshold of 1 were applied. As an exploratory analysis of dynamics, max-normalized trajectories of the 1000 most abundant clonotypes were examined with PCA combined with hierarchical clustering. Separately sequenced CD4+ and CD8+ repertoires were used to assign the CD4 or CD8 phenotype of responding clones. Using fastp at Q25 and MiXCR, TCRdb reprocessed the public reads and kept productive beta chains. Identical CDR3 proteins give one entry, which carries the most common genes and DNA. TCRdb's processing, not the study's, gives the V and J calls here. This sample has approximately 300,000 distinct CDR3 sequences in its table, and 15% to 20% of those were observed once. 20% to 25% of the sample comes from the top ten.

Findings and caveats that apply to the study as a whole: Contracting CD4+ clones appeared mostly in the CM and EM memory subsets, whereas CD8+ clones were enriched in EMRA. Some responding clones were found in pre-infection memory, which suggests that pre-existing cross-reactive memory T cells took part in the SARS-CoV-2 response. The study covered only two mild cases, and larger cohorts including severe cases with pre-infection samples were considered necessary. The second-wave clones that peaked on day 37 were not confirmed to be SARS-CoV-2 specific. Balanced CD4/CD8 phenotypes were observed for clones contracting from day 15 to 85, whereas a bias towards CD4+ was observed for a second wave of clones expanding from day 15 to 37.

Ficoll-Paque density gradient centrifugation was the method used to isolate PBMCs. Here the chain combines TRBV4-1 and TRBJ2-7; the D gene is perhaps TRBD1 or TRBD2, each of them matching over 5 bases. The clonotype comes from a man younger than 35 who had mild COVID-19 (a few samples of this study predate the infection). The sample titles of this study are shuffled in the database, so cell type and time point are left out; the donor was told from shared clones. The source material was PBMCs or a T cell subset sorted from them (not recorded which). The CDR3 has the sequence CASSQDRWDPGPYEQYF. The nucleotide sequence is TGCGCCAGCAGCCAAGATCGTTGGGACCCCGGGCCCTACGAGCAGTACTTC.